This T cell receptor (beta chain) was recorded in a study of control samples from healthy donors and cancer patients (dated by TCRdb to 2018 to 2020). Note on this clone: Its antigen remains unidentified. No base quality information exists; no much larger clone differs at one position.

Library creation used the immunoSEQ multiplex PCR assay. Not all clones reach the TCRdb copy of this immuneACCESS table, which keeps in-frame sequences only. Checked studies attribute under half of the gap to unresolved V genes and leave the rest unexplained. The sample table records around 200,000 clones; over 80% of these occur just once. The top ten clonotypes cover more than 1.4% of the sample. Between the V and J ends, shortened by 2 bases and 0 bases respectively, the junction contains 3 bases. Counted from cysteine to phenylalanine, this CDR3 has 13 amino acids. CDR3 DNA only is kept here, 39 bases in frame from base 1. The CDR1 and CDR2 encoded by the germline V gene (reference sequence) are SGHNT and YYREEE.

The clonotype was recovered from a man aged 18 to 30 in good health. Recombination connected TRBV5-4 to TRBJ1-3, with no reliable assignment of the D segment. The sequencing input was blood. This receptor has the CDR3 CASSFFSGNTIYF. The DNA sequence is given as TGTGCCAGCAGCTTTTTCTCTGGAAACACCATATATTTT.